The 28 T cell receptor beta chains listed next were all sequenced from one sample in a study of metastatic and nonmetastatic thyroid tumors. Using MiXCR, TCRdb re-called clones from the PCR reads. The table records tens of thousands of clones, approximately 11% of them present only once. Every patient underwent thyroid surgery untreated. Sample: blood. The receptors come from a female donor with papillary thyroid cancer or a benign thyroid nodule (not recorded which). Some clones in this sample may be carry-over from other donors' samples.

This clone appeared many times. The DNA for the CDR3 is TGTGCCAGCAGGGGGCTTAATGAAAAACTGTTTTTT. Encoded protein: CASRGLNEKLFF. V gene TRBV2 combines with J gene TRBJ1-4; a weak D match, TRBD1 (5 bases). This CDR3 contains 12 residues. Germline CDR1 reads SNHLY; CDR2 reads FYNNEI. Trimming pared 6 bases from V and 4 bases from J, leaving 6 bases between.

This clone was counted a few times. A much larger clone differs from this one at a single base, so this may be a read error. The CDR3 does not end in the conserved phenylalanine or tryptophan, so this is likely a read error. This sequence joins TRBV12-3 or TRBV12-4 and TRBJ2-3; D not certain. This CDR3 region has 13 residues. V lost 5 bases to trimming and J lost 8 bases, with 14 bases between them. The CDR3 nucleotides read TGTGCCAGCAGTGTTGGGCCGCGCGGTACGCAGTATCTT. It yields the protein CASSVGPRGTQYL.

This clone was counted many times. This chain joins TRBV7-8 and TRBJ2-1; possibly TRBD2 for D (5 bases). The ends were cut back, 6 bases at V and 0 bases at J, with 15 bases in the middle. Germline V gene lookup returns CDR1 SGHVS and CDR2 FQNEAQ. The CDR3 is made up of 16 amino acids. CDR3 protein: CASRQRPGSSYNEQFF. The CDR3 DNA reads TGTGCCAGCAGACAGAGACCGGGAAGCTCCTACAATGAGCAGTTCTTC.

This clone was found many times. This rearrangement joins TRBV5-8 to TRBJ2-7; TRBD2 aligns across 7 bases. From germline, CDR1 is SGHTS and CDR2 YDEGEE. V shed 2 bases and J 7 bases; nucleotides not matched to a gene: 9. This CDR3 has 14 residues. CDR3 in amino acids: CASSFGAGAREQYF. Written as DNA, the CDR3 is TGTGCCAGCAGCTTCGGGGCGGGAGCACGGGAGCAGTACTTC.

Notes on this clone: A much more abundant neighbour one base away suggests this may be a read error. V usage is TRBV7-9 and J usage is TRBJ2-2; possibly TRBD2 for D (5 bases). This CDR3 is 13 amino acids long. The V end lost 7 bases, the J end lost 2 bases, and 8 bases lay between the germline ends. The germline CDR1 and CDR2 sequences are SEHNR and FQNEAQ (reference sequence). DNA of the CDR3: TGTGCCAGCAACTGGACTAACACCGGGGAGCTGTTTTTT. Protein product: CASNWTNTGELFF.

This clone showed up many times. This sequence joins TRBV15 and TRBJ2-1; 9 nucleotides match TRBD2. CDR3 length: 16 residues. Trimming took 5 bases from V and 4 from J; bases not matched to a gene: 9. Germline V gene sequence: CDR1 LNHNV, CDR2 YYDKDF (reference sequence). DNA for the CDR3: TGTGCCACCAGCGCCCGAAGACTAGCGGATTACAATGAGCAGTTCTTC. It codes for CATSARRLADYNEQFF.

This clone was observed many times. This chain connects TRBV10-1 to TRBJ2-3; 8 bases map to TRBD2. Germline values: CDR1 WNHNN, CDR2 SYGVQD (reference sequence). V dropped 5 bases and J dropped 0; count of bases not matched to a gene: 1. The CDR3 loop spans 14 amino acids. CDR3 sequence (DNA): TGCGCCAGCAGTACTAGCGGCAGCACAGATACGCAGTATTTT. This encodes CASSTSGSTDTQYF.

A few counts support this clone. The chain uses TRBV10-3 and TRBJ2-7; D not certain. This CDR3 comprises 15 residues. Trimming stripped 0 bases from V and 3 bases from J, with 12 bases between. CDR1 and CDR2 from the germline V gene are ENHRY and SYGVKD. DNA for the CDR3: TGTGCCATCAGTGAGTCTTCGGTCAAAGGCTACGAGCAGTACTTC. It encodes CAISESSVKGYEQYF.

This clone was observed many times. This chain uses TRBV20-1 with TRBJ2-1, with a possible D match to TRBD2 (6 bases). The V gene lost 1 base and the J gene lost 0 bases, with 16 bases spanning the gap. The CDR3 runs to 17 residues. CDR1 is DFQATT and CDR2 is SNEGSKA in the germline V gene (reference sequence). CDR3 region: CSARGYGEASSYNEQFF. The CDR3 region has the DNA TGCAGTGCTAGAGGGTATGGGGAGGCAAGCTCCTACAATGAGCAGTTCTTC.

Only a few counts were recorded for this clone. Other nucleotide sequences from this sample produce the same CDR3. The J gene is TRBJ2-3, the V gene TRBV30; possibly TRBD1 for D (6 bases). The CDR3 runs 16 residues. Between the trimmed V and J ends, which lost 0 bases and 5 bases, there was a span of 18 bases. In germline, CDR1 is GTSNPN, CDR2 SVGIG (reference sequence). The CDR3 nucleotides are TGTGCCTGGAGTGTACGCCGACCCCGCAGGGGAGATACGCAGTATTTT. Its protein product is CAWSVRRPRRGDTQYF.

This clone was found many times. The gene calls are TRBV6-2 or TRBV6-3 and TRBJ2-5; 13 nucleotides agree with TRBD2. Per germline, CDR1 MNHEY and CDR2 SVGEGT. The CDR3 length is 16 residues. V trimming: 6 bases; J trimming: 7 bases; junction bases outside the gene matches: 11. The CDR3 spells CASRPATSGRAGTQYF. As DNA, the CDR3 is TGTGCCAGCAGACCAGCTACTAGCGGGAGGGCCGGGACCCAGTACTTC.

This clone was seen ten or more times. The chain couples TRBV4-3 to TRBJ1-1; no firm D call. The CDR3 is 14 residues long. The V and J ends lost 0 bases and 5 bases respectively, with 10 bases between them. The germline CDR1 and CDR2 sequences are LGHNA and YSLEER. The CDR3 DNA sequence: TGCGCCAGCAGCCAAGAGCTTGGCGTTACTGAAGCTTTCTTT. Protein sequence: CASSQELGVTEAFF.

This clone came up many times. The chain is built from TRBV7-9 and TRBJ2-1, with TRBD1 identical over 10 bases. V shed 5 bases, J shed 4 bases, and the junction held 5 bases outside the gene matches. Per germline, CDR1 SEHNR and CDR2 FQNEAQ (reference sequence). This CDR3 is built from 15 residues. Here the CDR3 reads CASSLGQGRYNEQFF. CDR3 nucleotides: TGTGCCAGCAGCCTGGGACAGGGGCGTTACAATGAGCAGTTCTTC.

The sample holds many counts of this clone. The chain carries TRBV6-2 or TRBV6-3 and TRBJ1-1; D unresolved. V was cut by 2 bases and J by 3 bases, with 13 bases left in between. Germline V lookup: CDR1 MNHEY, CDR2 SVGEGT. The CDR3 extends over 15 amino acids. The CDR3 bases are TGTGCCAGCAGTTACAATGAGGAGGGTGACACTGAAGCTTTCTTT. Its protein product is CASSYNEEGDTEAFF.

In its sample, this clone was seen many times. This chain joins TRBV9 and TRBJ1-5; D may be TRBD1 (6 bases). This CDR3 comprises 16 residues. Germline V gene sequence: CDR1 SGDLS, CDR2 YYNGEE. V was trimmed by 4 bases and J by 0 bases, leaving 14 bases between them. CDR3 DNA: TGTGCCAGCAGCCAAGGGGGACCCAGTAGCAATCAGCCCCAGCATTTT. It encodes CASSQGGPSSNQPQHF.

This clone was counted at least ten times. The rearrangement joins TRBV28 to TRBJ1-4, with D perhaps TRBD1 (5 bases). This CDR3 is built from 16 residues. Germline V CDR1 and CDR2: MDHEN, SYDVKM. V was cut by 4 bases and J by 2 bases, with 14 bases left in between. The DNA of the CDR3 is TGTGCCAGCAGTTCCAGGGATTCGGCGACTAATGAAAAACTGTTTTTT. This translates into CASSSRDSATNEKLFF.

As regards this clone: A much larger clone lies a single base off, so this may be a read error. Other DNA sequences in the same sample also yield this CDR3. The gene calls are TRBV7-3 and TRBJ2-1; 7 nucleotides align to TRBD2. This CDR3 comprises 15 residues. Germline values: CDR1 SGHTA, CDR2 FQGTGA. J lost 4 bases, V lost 5 bases, and 8 bases had no gene match. The CDR3 region is CASSPLAGVYNEQFF. The CDR3 coding sequence is TGTGCCAGCAGCCCACTGGCGGGAGTATACAATGAGCAGTTCTTC.

The chain recombines TRBV10-1 with TRBJ2-7; tentatively, D is TRBD2 (6 bases). The CDR3 consists of 14 residues. Per germline, CDR1 WNHNN and CDR2 SYGVQD (reference sequence). With 4 bases removed from V and 2 bases from J, the gap between germline ends came to 12 bases. The CDR3 bases are TGCGCCAGCAGTGGAACTTTAGCGGCCTACGAGCAGTACTTC. Protein product: CASSGTLAAYEQYF.

The sample holds many counts of this clone. The V call is TRBV10-3, the J call TRBJ2-7; 11 nucleotides line up with TRBD2. The CDR3 loop spans 17 amino acids. V lost 1 base to trimming and J lost 1 base; unmatched junction nucleotides: 6. Germline CDR1 is ENHRY and CDR2 is SYGVKD. The CDR3, as DNA: TGTGCCATCAGTGAGTTGGCGGGACTAGCGGAATCCTACGAGCAGTACTTC. This sequence encodes CAISELAGLAESYEQYF.

In this sample, this clone is medium-sized. The CDR3 nucleotides read TGTGCCAGCAGGGACAGGGGTTTCTACGAGCAGTACTTC. It codes for CASRDRGFYEQYF. V gene TRBV27 combines with J gene TRBJ2-7; 9 bases fit TRBD1. CDR1 MNHEY and CDR2 SMNVEV come from the germline V gene (reference sequence). The junction had 3 bases not matched to a gene; V was cut back by 6 bases and J by 3 bases. This CDR3 region has 13 residues.

About this clone itself: One junction end disagrees with the germline gene, perhaps due to a read error. The V call is TRBV19, the J call TRBJ2-6, with D unclear. The germline CDR1 and CDR2 sequences are LNHDA and SQIVND (reference sequence). The CDR3 consists of 13 residues. The CDR3 DNA reads as TGTACCAGTCTGGCCCCTGGTGCCAACGTCCTGACTTTC. Residues: CTSLAPGANVLTF. Complete variable domain (other parts from reference TRBV19 and TRBJ2-6): DGGITQSPKYLFRKEGQNVTLSCEQNLNHDAMYWYRQDPGQGLRLIYYSQIVNDFQKGDIAEGYSVSREKKESFPLTVTSAQKNPTAFYLCTSLAPGANVLTFGAGSRLTVL.

On this clone itself: It is likely a read error, because the conserved phenylalanine at the end of the CDR3 is missing. This chain joins TRBV28 and TRBJ2-3; D uncertain. In germline, CDR1 is MDHEN, CDR2 SYDVKM. The CDR3 consists of 14 residues. Between the trimmed V and J ends, which lost 6 bases and 1 base, there was a span of 11 bases. The CDR3 loop is CASSFVAGTDTQYL. The DNA for the CDR3 is TGTGCCAGCAGCTTTGTGGCGGGCACAGATACGCAGTATCTT.

This clone has ten or more counts. The chain is built from TRBV24-1 and TRBJ2-3, with 7 bases matching TRBD2. Looked up from germline, CDR1 is KGHDR and CDR2 is SFDVKD. The CDR3 has 14 amino acids. V was clipped by 4 bases and J by 4 bases; unmatched bases: 4. In nucleotides, the CDR3 is TGTGCCACCAGTGACCTGGCGGGAGCAGATACGCAGTATTTT. Protein sequence: CATSDLAGADTQYF.

This clone was seen repeatedly, ten times or more. The chain has TRBV5-4 and TRBJ1-2, with 12 bases lining up with TRBD1. The germline V gene has CDR1 SGHNT and CDR2 YYREEE (reference sequence). With V trimmed by 5 bases and J by 5 bases, 10 bases remained unmatched. The CDR3 sequence is 16 residues long. The CDR3 DNA reads as TGTGCCAGCAGGCCACCGGGACAGGGGGCTGGGTATGGCTACACCTTC. It encodes CASRPPGQGAGYGYTF.

In its sample, this clone was seen many times. One junction end does not reproduce the germline sequence, and a read error may be involved. J is TRBJ2-3 and V is TRBV11-1; 7 positions match TRBD1. This CDR3 is built from 12 residues. Germline assignment: CDR1 SGHAT and CDR2 FQDESV (reference sequence). The CDR3 DNA is TGTGCCAGCAGCTTAGCCGGGACAGTCTTTCGTTTT. It encodes CASSLAGTVFRF.

There are many counts of this clone. V is TRBV11-1 and J is TRBJ2-7, with TRBD2 identical over 10 bases. Germline-derived CDR1 and CDR2 are SGHAT and FQDESV (reference sequence). This CDR3 spans 16 amino acids. After removal of 5 bases from V and 4 bases from J, the junction contained 11 bases not matched to a gene. The CDR3, as DNA: TGTGCCAGCAGCCCCCGCGGTCCTAGCGGGGGATACGAGCAGTACTTC. This translates into CASSPRGPSGGYEQYF.

In this sample, this clone is large (0.1 to 1%). The V and J genes are TRBV2 and TRBJ2-7; D is perhaps TRBD2 (6 bases). This CDR3 is 15 amino acids long. Trimming stripped 6 bases from V and 0 bases from J, with 15 bases between. Germline V gives CDR1 SNHLY, CDR2 FYNNEI. The CDR3 DNA reads TGTGCCAGCAGGGAGGGGTCCCAGAGCTCCTACGAGCAGTACTTC. Translating gives CASREGSQSSYEQYF.

This clone was counted many times. This rearrangement joins TRBV3-1 to TRBJ2-7, with a tentative D call TRBD1 (5 bases). Germline-derived CDR1 and CDR2 are LGHDT and YNNKEL (reference sequence). V was shortened by 1 base and J by 5 bases, with 24 bases between the two germline ends. There are 18 residues in the CDR3. CDR3: CASSQGVRGGALFHEQYF. The CDR3 DNA sequence: TGTGCCAGCAGCCAAGGGGTTAGGGGTGGCGCTCTCTTCCACGAGCAGTACTTC.